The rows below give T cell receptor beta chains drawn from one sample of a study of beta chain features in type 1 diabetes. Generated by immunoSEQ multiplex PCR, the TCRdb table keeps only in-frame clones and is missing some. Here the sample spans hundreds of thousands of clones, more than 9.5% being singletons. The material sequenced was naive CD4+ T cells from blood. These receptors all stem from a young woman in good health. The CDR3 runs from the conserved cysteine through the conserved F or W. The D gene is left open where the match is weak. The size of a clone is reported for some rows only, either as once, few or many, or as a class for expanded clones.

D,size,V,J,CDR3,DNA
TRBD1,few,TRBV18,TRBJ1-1,CASSSQGAALNTEAFF,TGTGCCAGCTCATCTCAGGGGGCAGCCTTGAACACTGAAGCTTTCTTT
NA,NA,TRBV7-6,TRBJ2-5,CASSYGLKETQYF,TGTGCCAGCAGCTATGGTCTAAAAGAGACCCAGTACTTC
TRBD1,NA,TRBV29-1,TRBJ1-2,CSARQGAEGYTF,TGCAGCGCACGACAGGGGGCGGAAGGCTACACCTTC
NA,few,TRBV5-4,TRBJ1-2,CAVLITDSLYGYTF,TGTGCCGTGCTGATAACTGACAGCCTCTATGGCTACACCTTC
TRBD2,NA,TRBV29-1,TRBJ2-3,CSVVLAGWTDTQYF,TGCAGCGTTGTCCTAGCGGGGTGGACAGATACGCAGTATTTT
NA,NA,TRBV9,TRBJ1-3,CASSVGSSSGNTIYF,TGTGCCAGCAGCGTAGGCAGTTCCTCTGGAAACACCATATATTTT
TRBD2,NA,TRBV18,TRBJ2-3,CASSQLAKGPADTQYF,TGTGCCAGCTCACAACTAGCGAAAGGTCCCGCAGATACGCAGTATTTT
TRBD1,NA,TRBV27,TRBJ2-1,CASSVRDRVNTEQFF,TGTGCCAGCAGTGTCCGGGACAGGGTAAATACTGAGCAGTTCTTC
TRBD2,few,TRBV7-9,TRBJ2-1,CASSPAGASYNEQFF,TGTGCCAGCAGCCCAGCGGGAGCATCCTACAATGAGCAGTTCTTC
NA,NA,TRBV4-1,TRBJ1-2,CASSQAGQNYGYTF,TGCGCCAGCAGCCAAGCCGGCCAGAACTATGGCTACACCTTC
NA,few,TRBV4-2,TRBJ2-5,CASSQAGLTQETQYF,TGTGCCAGCAGCCAAGCCGGACTGACGCAAGAGACCCAGTACTTC
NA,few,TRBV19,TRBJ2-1,CASSIRSYNEQFF,TGTGCCAGTAGCATACGCTCCTACAATGAGCAGTTCTTC
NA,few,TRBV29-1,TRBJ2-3,CSTPGLSTDTQYF,TGCAGCACGCCGGGGCTGAGCACAGATACGCAGTATTTT
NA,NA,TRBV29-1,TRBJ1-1,CSVAEFQGGNTEAFF,TGCAGCGTTGCGGAATTTCAGGGAGGGAACACTGAAGCTTTCTTT
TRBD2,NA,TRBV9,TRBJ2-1,CASSSSGRAVDEQFF,TGTGCCAGCAGCTCTAGCGGGAGGGCCGTTGATGAGCAGTTCTTC
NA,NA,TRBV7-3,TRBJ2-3,CASCEGTDTQYF,TGTGCCAGCTGCGAGGGCACAGATACGCAGTATTTT
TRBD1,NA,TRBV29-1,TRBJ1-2,CSADPQGRDGYTF,TGCAGCGCTGACCCACAGGGGCGGGATGGCTACACCTTC
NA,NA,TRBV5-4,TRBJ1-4,CASSVDTTDEKLFF,TGTGCCAGCAGCGTAGATACGACCGATGAAAAACTGTTTTTT
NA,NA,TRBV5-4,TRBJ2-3,CASSETAGLQYF,TGTGCCAGCAGCGAGACAGCTGGTCTGCAGTATTTT
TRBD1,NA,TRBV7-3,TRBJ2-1,CASSLRGHEQFF,TGTGCCAGCAGCTTGAGGGGGCATGAGCAGTTCTTC
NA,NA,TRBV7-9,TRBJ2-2,CASSLDHTGELFF,TGTGCCAGCAGCTTAGATCACACCGGGGAGCTGTTTTTT
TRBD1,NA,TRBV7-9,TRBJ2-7,CASSPGTGGSYEQYF,TGTGCCAGCAGCCCAGGGACAGGGGGCTCCTACGAGCAGTACTTC
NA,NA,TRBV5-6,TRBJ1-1,CASSRQLPMNTEAFF,TGTGCCAGCAGCCGACAGCTCCCTATGAACACTGAAGCTTTCTTT
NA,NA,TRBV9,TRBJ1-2,CASSRQGPDYGYTF,TGTGCCAGCAGCCGCCAGGGGCCGGACTATGGCTACACCTTC
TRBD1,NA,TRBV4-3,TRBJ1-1,CASSQLIGTGLRAFF,TGCGCCAGCAGCCAATTAATCGGGACAGGGCTTAGAGCTTTCTTT
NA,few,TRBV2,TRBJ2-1,CASSEILSYNEQFF,TGTGCCAGCAGTGAGATCCTTTCCTACAATGAGCAGTTCTTC
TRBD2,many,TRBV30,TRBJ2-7,CAWSRPGLAGGEQYF,TGTGCCTGGAGCAGACCGGGACTAGCGGGAGGTGAGCAGTACTTC
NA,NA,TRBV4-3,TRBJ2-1,CASSQDEGGSYNEQFF,TGCGCCAGCAGCCAAGATGAGGGGGGCAGCTACAATGAGCAGTTCTTC
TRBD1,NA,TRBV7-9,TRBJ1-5,CASSAGTGGQPQHF,TGTGCCAGCAGCGCCGGGACAGGTGGACAGCCCCAGCATTTT
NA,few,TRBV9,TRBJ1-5,CASSLDSRQPQHF,TGTGCCAGCAGCTTGGACAGCCGGCAGCCCCAGCATTTT
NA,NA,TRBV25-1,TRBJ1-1,CASSPYRGTEAFF,TGTGCCAGCAGTCCATATAGGGGGACTGAAGCTTTCTTT
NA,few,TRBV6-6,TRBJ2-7,CASTRGLYTYEQYF,TGTGCCAGCACAAGAGGGCTGTATACATACGAGCAGTACTTC
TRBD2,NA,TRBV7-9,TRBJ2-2,CASRPSGTTGELFF,TGTGCCAGCAGGCCTAGCGGGACCACCGGGGAGCTGTTTTTT
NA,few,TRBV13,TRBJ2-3,CASSLEMSSTDTQYF,TGTGCCAGCAGCTTAGAAATGTCTAGCACAGATACGCAGTATTTT
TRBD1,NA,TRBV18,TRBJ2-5,CASSRDRTETQYF,TGTGCCAGCTCGCGGGACAGGACGGAGACCCAGTACTTC
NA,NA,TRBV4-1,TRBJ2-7,CASSQGIASSYEQYF,TGCGCCAGCAGCCAAGGGATAGCAAGCTCCTACGAGCAGTACTTC
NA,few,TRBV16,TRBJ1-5,CASSQSGGYQPQHF,TGTGCCAGCAGCCAATCAGGCGGGTATCAGCCCCAGCATTTT
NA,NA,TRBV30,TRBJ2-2,CACKRQVRAGELFF,TGTGCCTGCAAACGCCAAGTGAGGGCCGGGGAGCTGTTTTTT
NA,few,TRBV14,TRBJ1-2,CASAGFRDYGYTF,TGTGCCAGCGCCGGGTTTCGGGACTATGGCTACACCTTC
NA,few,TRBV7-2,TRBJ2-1,CASSLGRTSYNEQFF,TGTGCCAGCAGCTTAGGCCGGACCTCTTACAATGAGCAGTTCTTC
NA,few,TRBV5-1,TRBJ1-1,CASSLVMNTEAFF,TGCGCCAGCAGCTTGGTGATGAACACTGAAGCTTTCTTT
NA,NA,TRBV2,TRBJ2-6,CATQGRSGANVLTF,TGTGCCACACAGGGCCGCTCTGGGGCCAACGTCCTGACTTTC
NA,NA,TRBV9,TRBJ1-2,CASSPSGYGYTF,TGTGCCAGCAGCCCCTCAGGATATGGCTACACCTTC
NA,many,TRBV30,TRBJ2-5,CAWSSGPNQYF,TGTGCCTGGAGCTCGGGACCCAACCAGTACTTC
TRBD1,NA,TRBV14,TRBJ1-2,CASRGQGRGYGYTF,TGTGCCAGCAGAGGACAGGGGCGAGGATATGGCTACACCTTC
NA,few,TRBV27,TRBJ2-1,CASSGGLPNEQFF,TGTGCCAGCAGTGGGGGACTCCCCAATGAGCAGTTCTTC
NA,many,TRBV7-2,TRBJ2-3,CASSNSGGGTDTQYF,TGTGCCAGCAGCAACAGTGGGGGCGGCACAGATACGCAGTATTTT